The present entry profiles one T cell receptor beta chain with its context. Specimens obtained from alopecia areata patients comprised lesional scalp punch biopsies and peripheral blood. Once RNA had been extracted, it was reverse transcribed into cDNA to act as the sequencing template. Sequencing was performed with immunoSEQ multiplex PCR; in TCRdb, only in-frame clones are kept and a portion is missing. The sample consists of some 150,000 clones, roughly 62% of them appearing once. The CDR3 has 13 amino acids. Germline CDR1 reads KGHSH; CDR2 reads LQKENI. V lost 6 bases and J 2 bases, leaving 9 bases between the germline ends. This record belongs to a study of CD8+ T cells in alopecia areata.

This chain connects TRBV18 to TRBJ2-3, with D unclear. This clonotype was sampled from a human donor with alopecia areata. Material: CD4+ T cells sorted from blood, obtained at week 0. The CDR3: CASSSADTDTQYF. The CDR3 coding sequence is TGTGCCAGCTCCAGCGCGGACACAGATACGCAGTATTTT.